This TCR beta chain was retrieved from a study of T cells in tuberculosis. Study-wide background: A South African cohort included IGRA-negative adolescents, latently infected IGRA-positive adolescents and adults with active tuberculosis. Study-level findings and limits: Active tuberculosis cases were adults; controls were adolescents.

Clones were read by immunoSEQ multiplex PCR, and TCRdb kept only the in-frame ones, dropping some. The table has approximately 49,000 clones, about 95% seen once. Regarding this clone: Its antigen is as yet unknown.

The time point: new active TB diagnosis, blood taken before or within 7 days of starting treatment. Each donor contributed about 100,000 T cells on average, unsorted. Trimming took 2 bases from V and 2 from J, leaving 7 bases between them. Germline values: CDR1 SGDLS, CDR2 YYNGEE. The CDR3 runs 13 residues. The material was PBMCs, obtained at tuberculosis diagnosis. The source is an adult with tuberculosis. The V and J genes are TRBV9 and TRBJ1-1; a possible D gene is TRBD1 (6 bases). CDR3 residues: CASSVDSNTEAFF. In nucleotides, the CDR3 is TGTGCCAGCAGCGTGGACAGTAACACTGAAGCTTTCTTT.